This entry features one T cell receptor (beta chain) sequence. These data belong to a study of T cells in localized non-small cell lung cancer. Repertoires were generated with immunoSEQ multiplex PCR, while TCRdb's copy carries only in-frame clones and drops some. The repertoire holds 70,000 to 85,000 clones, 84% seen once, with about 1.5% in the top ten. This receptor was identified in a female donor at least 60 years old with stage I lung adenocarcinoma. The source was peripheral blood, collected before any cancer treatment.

The CDR3 region has the DNA TGTGCCAGCAGCTTAGGAGTCATAGAGACCCAGTACTTC. Its protein product is CASSLGVIETQYF. The V call is TRBV11-1, the J call TRBJ2-5; no clear D. The V end was cut by 1 base, the J end by 4 bases, with 7 bases between. Germline CDR1 is SGHAT and CDR2 is FQDESV (reference sequence). The CDR3 has 13 amino acids. The entire variable domain, with the rest obtained from reference TRBV11-1 and TRBJ2-5, is as follows: EAEVAQSPRYKITEKSQAVAFWCDPISGHATLYWYRQILGQGPELLVQFQDESVVDDSQLPKDRFSAERLKGVDSTLKIQPAELGDSAMYLCASSLGVIETQYFGPGTRLLVL.